This is a list of T cell receptor beta chains from one sample in a study of STAT5B mutations in CD4+ large granular lymphocyte leukemia. Assay used: immunoSEQ multiplex PCR; TCRdb lists only in-frame clones, some missing. The data show under 30,000 clones, more than 70% seen once. Input material: CD4+ T cells from blood buffy coats. The receptor source for this set is a human donor in good health. The CDR3 runs from the conserved cysteine through the conserved F or W. The D gene is left open where the match is weak. Clone size is shown for a subset of rows, as once, few, many or a class of expanded clone.

cdr3_nt | cdr3_aa | d_call | j_call | clone_size | v_call
TGTGCCAGCAGCTTAGGAGGGGCCGCAACAGCAGTTAGTGAGCAGTTCTTC | CASSLGGAATAVSEQFF | . | TRBJ2-1 | . | TRBV7-2
TGCGCCAGCAGCCGGGACAGGGGGACCGGGGAGCTGTTTTTT | CASSRDRGTGELFF | TRBD1 | TRBJ2-2 | . | TRBV5-1
TGTGCCAGCAGCCCCACTGGAGAGACCCAGTACTTC | CASSPTGETQYF | . | TRBJ2-5 | . | TRBV5-5
TGTGCCAGCAGCCAAGGTGTCGAGCAGTACTTC | CASSQGVEQYF | . | TRBJ2-7 | once | TRBV14
TGTGCCAGTAGTCCAACCAGACAGGGGATGAACACTGAAGCTTTCTTT | CASSPTRQGMNTEAFF | TRBD1 | TRBJ1-1 | once | TRBV19
TGTGCCAGTAGGACGGTGGGGGCGAACACTGAAGCTTTCTTT | CASRTVGANTEAFF | . | TRBJ1-1 | . | TRBV19
TGCGCCAGCAGCTTGGACACAGGGGTAGGTCAGCCCCAGCATTTT | CASSLDTGVGQPQHF | TRBD1 | TRBJ1-5 | . | TRBV5-1
TGTGCCTGGGCGGGTGCCGGGGAGCTGTTTTTT | CAWAGAGELFF | . | TRBJ2-2 | few | TRBV30
TGTGCCAGCTCACCAAGTGTGGACACCATATATTTT | CASSPSVDTIYF | . | TRBJ1-3 | . | TRBV18
TGTGCCTCAAGGCGGGCAGGGGGATACGAGCAGTACTTC | CASRRAGGYEQYF | TRBD1 | TRBJ2-7 | . | TRBV19
TGTGCCACCAGCAGAGTTCCTGCCGGGACAGCGGGGGGCTATGGCTACACCTTC | CATSRVPAGTAGGYGYTF | TRBD1 | TRBJ1-2 | . | TRBV15
TGTGCCAGCAGCCAAGGGTATCCGACTCTGATTTCCTACAATGAGCAGTTCTTC | CASSQGYPTLISYNEQFF | . | TRBJ2-1 | . | TRBV4-2
TGTGCCAGTACCCCAGGCAGGGGCGGACCCTCACCCCTCCACTTT | CASTPGRGGPSPLHF | . | TRBJ1-6 | . | TRBV19
TGCGCCAGCAGCCAAGACAATACGGAGGCGCTGAACACTGAAGCTTTCTTT | CASSQDNTEALNTEAFF | . | TRBJ1-1 | . | TRBV4-1
TGTGCCAGCAGCAATACAGGGGTTAGGAACTATGGCTACACCTTC | CASSNTGVRNYGYTF | TRBD1 | TRBJ1-2 | . | TRBV6-6
TGTGCCAGCAGCGTAGTAGGTACTTCCTACGAGCAGTACTTC | CASSVVGTSYEQYF | . | TRBJ2-7 | . | TRBV9
TGCGCCAGCAGCCTATACCAGGGTTTAGCCAAAAACATTCAGTACTTC | CASSLYQGLAKNIQYF | . | TRBJ2-4 | . | TRBV4-3
TGTGCCAGCAGCATTGGACCGGGGAACACTGAAGCTTTCTTT | CASSIGPGNTEAFF | . | TRBJ1-1 | few | TRBV6-4
TGTGCCAGCAGCTCCTCAGGAGCGGGAATCGCTGAGCAGTTCTTC | CASSSSGAGIAEQFF | TRBD2 | TRBJ2-1 | . | TRBV7-2
TGTGCCAGCAGTATAACCGGGCCCTTAGGGATAGGAGCGAATCAGCCCCAGCATTTT | CASSITGPLGIGANQPQHF | . | TRBJ1-5 | . | TRBV28